This T cell receptor beta chain derives from a study of blood T cell repertoires in COVID-19. Study-level information: Researchers got acute and convalescent COVID-19 samples from the United States, Italy and Spain. PBMCs, B-cell-depleted T cells, or T cells provided the cDNA or gDNA that made up the material.

This CDR3 comprises 14 residues. The V end was cut by 1 base, the J end by 5 bases, with 8 bases between. CDR1 and CDR2 (germline): LNHNV, YYDKDF (reference sequence). As processed by the authors: For nucleated cells, counts were estimated from reference gene primer amplification. TCRdb's copy holds only in-frame clones and misses some; the assay was immunoSEQ multiplex PCR. From that table come the V and J calls and clone size; the DNA was used to work out D and trimming. The repertoire consists of 150,000 or so clones, with roughly 89% occurring once and the leading ten covering 0.5% to 0.6%. J is TRBJ1-4 and V is TRBV15; D is uncertain. This sequence originates from a man between 50 and 59 years old with acute or convalescent COVID-19. Material for sequencing was peripheral blood. The CDR3 DNA follows: TGTGCCACCAGCAGAGTCTTAGCGAATGAAAAACTGTTTTTT. Translation gives CATSRVLANEKLFF.